This T cell receptor beta chain originates from a study of blood T cell repertoires in COVID-19. Profiled with immunoSEQ multiplex PCR; TCRdb holds only in-frame clones, not every one. The sample includes around 180,000 clones, 65% to 85% of them seen just once. V lost 6 bases and J lost 1, with 15 bases in between. Germline loops: CDR1 MNHEY, CDR2 SMNVEV (reference sequence). The CDR3 runs 15 residues. The rearrangement uses TRBV27 and TRBJ1-2, with a tentative D call TRBD1 (5 bases). The sequence was collected from a man aged 55 to 70 with active or convalescent COVID-19. The sample was peripheral blood. The CDR3: CASSQRGDFNYGYTF. CDR3 coding DNA: TGTGCCAGCAGCCAGCGGGGGGATTTTAACTATGGCTACACCTTC.